This T cell receptor beta chain appears in the sequencing data of a study of identical twins. Regarding the study as a whole: Recombination models fit unrelated individuals' TCR alpha sharing but underestimated twins'.

Deletions cut 7 bases from V and 4 bases from J, with 11 bases between. This CDR3 comprises 13 residues. Germline lookup yields CDR1 MNHEY and CDR2 SMNVEV (reference sequence). Template switching (which added a universal primer site) was used, and cDNA carried unique molecular identifiers. Using its own MiXCR run on the 5' RACE reads, TCRdb lists one record per CDR3 protein. The repertoire holds 1.5 million to 2 million distinct CDR3 sequences, with roughly a third as singletons. As to this clonotype: Its antigen remains unknown.

The sequencing input was cord blood. The chain recombines TRBV27 with TRBJ2-1; no clear D. The source is a newborn girl in good health. CDR3 DNA: TGTGCCAGCAATCGGCACCCGTACAATGAGCAGTTCTTC. Translation: CASNRHPYNEQFF.